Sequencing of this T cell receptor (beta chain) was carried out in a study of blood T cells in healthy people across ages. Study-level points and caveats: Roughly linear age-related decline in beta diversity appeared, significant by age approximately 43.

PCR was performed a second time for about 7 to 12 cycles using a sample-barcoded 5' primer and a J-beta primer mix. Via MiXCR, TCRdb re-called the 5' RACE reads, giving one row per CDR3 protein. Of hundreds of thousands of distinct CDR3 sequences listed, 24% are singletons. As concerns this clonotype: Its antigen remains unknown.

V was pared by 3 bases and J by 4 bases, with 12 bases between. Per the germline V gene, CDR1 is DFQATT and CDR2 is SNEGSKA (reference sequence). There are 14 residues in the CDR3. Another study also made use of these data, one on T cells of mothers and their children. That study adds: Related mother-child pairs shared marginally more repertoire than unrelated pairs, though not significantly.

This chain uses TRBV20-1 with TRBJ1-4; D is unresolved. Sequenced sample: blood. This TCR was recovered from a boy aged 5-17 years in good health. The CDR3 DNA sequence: TGCAGTGCTAGTCCTCTCGGTGTTAATGAAAAACTGTTTTTT. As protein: CSASPLGVNEKLFF.